This TCR beta chain is drawn from a study of beta chain features in type 1 diabetes listed by TCRdb under 2018. Turning to the overall study: Mean age, gender distribution, total cell number and subset yield were not different between patients and healthy donors. A total of some 100,000,000 sorted cells were examined across all samples, and a strong correlation was observed between cell number per subset and RNA yield. Naive and central memory subsets were obtained from all 30 or so donors, but regulatory and stem cell-like memory subsets were isolated from only 8 patients and roughly eight healthy donors. In the study, recently diagnosed type 1 diabetes patients and matched healthy donors were compared on the TCRB repertoires of their sorted circulating CD4+ T cell subsets. Beyond this particular receptor, the publication reports: A moderate but significant shortening of TCRB CDR3 length was observed in type 1 diabetes patients in all four CD4+ subsets. Only small numbers of individuals were included in the HLA sub-analyses, which left unresolved whether HLA type had any influence on TCRB rearrangement. Fewer insertions and more nucleotide deletions at VDJ recombination sites were observed in patients with type 1 diabetes, implying thymic rearrangement abnormalities. Because cDNA rather than genomic DNA was sequenced, highly expressing activated cells could have been over-represented, although no difference in activation and CD3 levels was found between groups. The naive, central memory and regulatory TCRB repertoires appeared to resemble one another more closely among patients than among healthy donors. Shorter templates might have been favored by PCR, but patient and control samples were amplified and corrected together, so both groups would have been affected equally by any skew.

A single peripheral blood draw of around 0.11 L on average was collected from each donor into heparinised tubes. A BD FACSAria II and a panel including CD45RO, CCR7, CD25, CD127, CD95 and CD27 were used to sort naive, central memory, regulatory and stem cell-like memory CD4+ T cells. All sorted populations exceeded 95% purity. Right away, PBMCs were isolated by Lymphoprep density gradient centrifugation and were stained directly, with no culture step. To minimize batch effects, samples were stained and sorted in pairs, one healthy donor with one patient per experiment. Remarks on this clone: No cognate antigen has been identified for it. The sample holds no much larger clone one base away, and base qualities are not on file.

The entire isolated RNA was reverse transcribed using the High Capacity cDNA Reverse Transcription Kit, and thus expressed TCRB transcripts were sequenced. Deep immunoSEQ sequencing was performed on naive, central memory and regulatory T cell samples, with an average of roughly 3.5 million total reads per sample. After sorted cells were lysed in RLT buffer, RNA was extracted with DNase-treated RNeasy Micro or Mini kits, with the choice depending on cell number. Each cell subset was processed separately to prevent cross-contamination, with patient and healthy donor samples processed together. Using the immunoSEQ multiplex PCR, TCRB sequences were amplified from cDNA into 87-bp fragments spanning the CDR3 region. Sequencing of the amplicons was performed on the Illumina HiSeq platform. Turning to the authors' computational methods: PCR bias was corrected computationally using synthetic template baselines, and reads within Hamming distance 2 were collapsed, with unmergeable singletons discarded. Reads were aligned against IMGT so that V, D and J genes, CDR3 length and insertions or deletions at six rearrangement sites could be assigned. Clonotype counts were normalized to sorted cell number within each subset before computing true diversity and Gini coefficients with the tcR R package. Repertoire sharing was quantified using the overlap coefficient calculated on TCRB nucleotide sequences. As a proxy for the pre-selection repertoire, out-of-frame TCRB sequences from naive cells were analyzed. TCRdb re-hosts the immuneACCESS table, in-frame sequences only. Its copies lack some clones; in the studies checked, an unresolved V gene accounts for under half of them, and the cause for the rest is not known. D and trimming come from the DNA, and the V and J calls and clone size come from that table. In all, the sample holds hundreds of thousands of clones, and around 16% of those were seen once. The ten top clones hold 0.09% to 0.095% of the sample.

Compared with germline, V lacks 2 bases and J lacks 1 base; bases without a gene match: 2. From the germline V gene, CDR1 is SGDLS and CDR2 is YYNGEE. The CDR3 spans 16 residues, from the cysteine through the phenylalanine. Of the read, only the CDR3 DNA is kept; its 48 bases are in frame from base 1. This TCR was sampled from a man aged 18 to 29 in good health. Sequenced input: naive CD4+ T cells from blood. This specimen's cell subset or site label, per the study, means: true naive CD4+ T cells. The chain links TRBV9 with TRBJ2-5, with 13 central nucleotides matching TRBD2. The DNA sequence is given as TGTGCCAGCAGCGTTGGGACTAGCGGGATCCAAGAGACCCAGTACTTC. Its translation reads: CASSVGTSGIQETQYF.